This T cell receptor beta chain is from a study of radiation and T cells in renal cell carcinoma. On the study more broadly: Nephrectomy followed 15 Gy stereotactic body radiation by 4 weeks.

The method was immunoSEQ multiplex PCR; TCRdb's version includes in-frame clones alone and lacks a portion of them. The sample records about 88,000 clones, 80% to 90% being singletons. Time point described: baseline pretreatment blood. The treatment is: 15 Gy SBRT to primary tumor, nephrectomy 4 weeks later. The length of the CDR3 is 15 residues. V lost 5 bases and J 5 bases, leaving 18 bases between the germline ends. Looked up from germline, CDR1 is LGHNT and CDR2 is FRNRAP. Source: blood, taken from a patient whose treatment included radiotherapy and nephrectomy. The chain is built from TRBV12-5 and TRBJ1-2; D call uncertain. This TCR derives from a man aged 50 to 59 with renal cell carcinoma. CDR3 in amino acids: CASGGRALTWYGYTF. The CDR3 bases are TGTGCTAGTGGTGGAAGGGCCCTCACTTGGTATGGCTACACCTTC.